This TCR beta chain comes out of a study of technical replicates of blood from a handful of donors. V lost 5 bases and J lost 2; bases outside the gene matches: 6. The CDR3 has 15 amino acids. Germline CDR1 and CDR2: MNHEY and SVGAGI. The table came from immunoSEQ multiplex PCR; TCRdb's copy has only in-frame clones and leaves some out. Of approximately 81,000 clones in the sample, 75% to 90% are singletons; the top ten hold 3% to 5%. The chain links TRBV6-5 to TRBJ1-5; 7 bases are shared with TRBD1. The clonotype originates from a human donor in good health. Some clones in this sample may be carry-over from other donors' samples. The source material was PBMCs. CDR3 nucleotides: TGTGCCAGCAGTCGCACCGGGACAGGCAATCAGCCCCAGCATTTT. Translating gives CASSRTGTGNQPQHF.